Presented here are 27 T cell receptor beta chains from one specimen sequenced in a study of cytomegalovirus exposure and HLA in healthy donors (dated by TCRdb to the late 2010s). Library preparation employed the immunoSEQ multiplex PCR assay. For the multiplex PCR, a mixture combining 60 forward primers for TCR Vbeta segments and 13 reverse primers for TCR Jbeta segments was used. Imported from immuneACCESS, the table was reduced by TCRdb to in-frame sequences with V and J called. These copies leave out some clones; in studies compared against another copy, an unresolved V gene accounts for under half, and the cause of the remainder is not known. This sample has under 200,000 clones in its table, and approximately 85% of those were observed once. In total, the top ten clones hold about 2.2% of the sample. Sequencing was done on a sample of PBMCs. These TCRs come from a woman aged 45-65 years in good health and CMV-seronegative.

Worth noting for this clone: Additional DNA sequences in this sample encode the identical CDR3. The chain joins TRBV19 to TRBJ2-7, with TRBD1 as a possible D gene (5 bases). Germline V gene sequence: CDR1 LNHDA, CDR2 SQIVND (reference sequence). The CDR3 spans 14 residues. Trimming cost V 4 bases and J 0 bases, with 10 bases left between them. CDR3 nucleotides: TGTGCCAGTAGTAGACAGCTGAGCTCCTACGAGCAGTACTTC. Residues: CASSRQLSSYEQYF. Combining the CDR3 with reference TRBV19 and TRBJ2-7 gives the whole variable domain DGGITQSPKYLFRKEGQNVTLSCEQNLNHDAMYWYRQDPGQGLRLIYYSQIVNDFQKGDIAEGYSVSREKKESFPLTVTSAQKNPTAFYLCASSRQLSSYEQYFGPGTRLTVT.

This sequence joins TRBV5-4 and TRBJ2-3, with 11 bases that match TRBD2. This CDR3 contains 19 residues. The germline V gene has CDR1 SGHNT and CDR2 YYREEE (reference sequence). With V trimmed by 2 bases and J by 6 bases, 17 bases remained unmatched. CDR3 residues: CASSLWSGTSGNIGDTQYF. As DNA, the CDR3 is TGTGCCAGCAGCTTATGGTCCGGGACTAGCGGTAATATTGGTGATACGCAGTATTTT.

The chain links TRBV11-3 to TRBJ2-7, with 7 nucleotides matching TRBD1. The germline V gene has CDR1 SGHNT and CDR2 YENEEA. The CDR3 covers 12 residues. V lost 4 bases and J lost 6; bases outside the gene matches: 3. CDR3 protein: CASSSEGAEQYF. The DNA for the CDR3 is TGTGCCAGCAGCTCAGAGGGGGCCGAGCAGTACTTC.

The CDR3, as DNA: TGTGCCAGCAGCTTGACAGGGACCGGGGAGCTGTTTTTT. This gives the protein CASSLTGTGELFF. The genes are TRBV5-6 and TRBJ2-2; a weak D match, TRBD1 (6 bases). Trimming took off 1 base at V and 5 bases at J, with 6 bases between the two ends. The CDR3 contains 13 residues. In germline, CDR1 is SGHDT, CDR2 YYEEEE.

The gene calls are TRBV30 and TRBJ2-2, with 10 bases identical to TRBD2. The CDR3 loop spans 16 amino acids. J lost 3 bases, V lost 2 bases, and 6 bases had no gene match. In germline, CDR1 is GTSNPN, CDR2 SVGIG (reference sequence). CDR3 amino acids: CAWSRWLAGDTGELFF. The CDR3 bases are TGTGCCTGGAGTAGGTGGCTAGCGGGAGACACCGGGGAGCTGTTTTTT.

This clone was found a few times. V gene TRBV18 combines with J gene TRBJ2-1; possibly TRBD1 for D (6 bases). The CDR3 loop spans 12 amino acids. CDR1 is KGHSH, CDR2 LQKENI, per germline. V shed 4 bases and J shed 5 bases, with 6 bases lying between them. CDR3 sequence reads: CASSRQDNEQFF. The CDR3 DNA follows: TGTGCCAGCTCACGACAGGACAATGAGCAGTTCTTC.

This clone was found once. J is TRBJ1-2 and V is TRBV5-8; D possibly corresponds to TRBD1 (6 bases). The CDR3 has 15 residues. V was pared by 5 bases and J by 0 bases, with 14 bases between. The germline V gene encodes CDR1 SGHTS and CDR2 YDEGEE. As DNA, the CDR3 is TGTGCCAGCAGTCATCCGGACAGAGCTAACTATGGCTACACCTTC. Its protein product is CASSHPDRANYGYTF.

This clone occurred a few times. This sequence joins TRBV30 and TRBJ1-2; 8 nucleotides match TRBD1. The CDR3 has 13 residues. V shed 5 bases, J shed 8 bases, and the junction held 10 bases outside the gene matches. Germline V CDR1 and CDR2: GTSNPN, SVGIG (reference sequence). CDR3 coding DNA: TGTGCCTGGGATGGGACAGGCCGGGGAGGCTACACCTTC. Translating gives CAWDGTGRGGYTF.

This rearrangement joins TRBV5-8 to TRBJ1-5; 7 bases are shared with TRBD1. Trimming at V came to 0 bases and at J to 0 bases, leaving 3 bases not matched to a gene. The CDR3 is 16 amino acids. The V gene's germline CDR1 is SGHTS and CDR2 YDEGEE. CDR3 sequence (DNA): TGTGCCAGCAGCTTGGGGGGACAGTTTAGCAATCAGCCCCAGCATTTT. Amino acid sequence: CASSLGGQFSNQPQHF.

This clone was detected once. This chain uses TRBV9 with TRBJ2-3; D may be TRBD2 (6 bases). Deletions cut 3 bases from V and 0 bases from J, with 11 bases between. Germline assignment: CDR1 SGDLS and CDR2 YYNGEE. The CDR3 spans 15 residues. CDR3 loop: CASSAYGGSTDTQYF. The CDR3 DNA is TGTGCCAGCAGCGCCTACGGGGGAAGCACAGATACGCAGTATTTT.

The rearrangement links TRBV4-3 to TRBJ2-3; TRBD2 matches 13 bases. The germline V gene has CDR1 LGHNA and CDR2 YSLEER. The CDR3 is 19 amino acids. V shed 6 bases and J 5 bases; nucleotides not matched to a gene: 17. CDR3 loop: CASSPLWDPGLAGRDTQYF. The CDR3 nucleotides are TGCGCCAGCAGTCCCCTGTGGGATCCGGGACTAGCGGGACGAGATACGCAGTATTTT.

This clone was seen a few times. Different DNA sequences within this sample yield the same CDR3. This chain uses TRBV6-5 with TRBJ2-7; possibly TRBD1 for D (6 bases). V was clipped by 2 bases and J by 1 base, with 9 bases between them. CDR1 and CDR2 (germline): MNHEY, SVGAGI. CDR3 length: 14 amino acids. Here the CDR3 reads CASSYGQGSYEQYF. The CDR3 DNA is TGTGCCAGCAGTTACGGGCAGGGGTCCTACGAGCAGTACTTC.

This chain connects TRBV6-6 to TRBJ1-6; D might be TRBD1 (6 bases). V gave up 6 bases and J gave up 8 bases, with 11 bases separating them. The germline gives CDR1 MNHNY, CDR2 SVGAGI (reference sequence). There are 13 residues in the CDR3. CDR3 protein: CASRQGLDSPLHF. CDR3 DNA: TGTGCCAGCAGGCAGGGGTTGGATTCACCCCTCCACTTT.

J is TRBJ2-3 and V is TRBV18; 7 nucleotides agree with TRBD1. CDR3 length: 15 residues. Germline-derived CDR1 and CDR2 are KGHSH and LQKENI. J was trimmed by 2 bases and V by 6 bases; bases with no gene match: 8. The CDR3 DNA follows: TGTGCCAGCTCCCCAACCGGGACAGTCACAGATACGCAGTATTTT. Its translation is CASSPTGTVTDTQYF.

The chain is built from TRBV18 and TRBJ1-1; D is ambiguous. The V and J ends lost 3 bases and 0 bases respectively, with 11 bases between them. The CDR3 extends over 15 amino acids. Germline CDR1 KGHSH, CDR2 LQKENI. CDR3 sequence reads: CASSPSRGMNTEAFF. As DNA, the CDR3 is TGTGCCAGCTCACCTTCTCGGGGAATGAACACTGAAGCTTTCTTT. Variable domain in full (rest from reference TRBV18 and TRBJ1-1): NAGVMQNPRHLVRRRGQEARLRCSPMKGHSHVYWYRQLPEEGLKFMVYLQKENIIDESGMPKERFSAEFPKEGPSILRIQQVVRGDSAAYFCASSPSRGMNTEAFFGQGTRLTVV.

This sequence joins TRBV6-4 and TRBJ2-3, with TRBD1 matching 7 bases. Germline loops: CDR1 MRHNA, CDR2 SNTAGT. There are 14 residues in the CDR3. V trimming: 5 bases; J trimming: 3 bases; junction bases outside the gene matches: 5. The CDR3 region is CASSQQGRTDTQYF. DNA for the CDR3: TGTGCCAGCAGTCAACAGGGGAGAACAGATACGCAGTATTTT.

The chain links TRBV18 to TRBJ2-1, with 9 bases matching TRBD2. There are 16 residues in the CDR3. V was pared by 3 bases and J by 7 bases, with 10 bases of the junction left unmatched. In germline, CDR1 is KGHSH, CDR2 LQKENI. CDR3 loop: CASSPRREGGGNEQFF. The CDR3 DNA sequence: TGTGCCAGCTCACCGAGGCGGGAGGGAGGAGGGAATGAGCAGTTCTTC.

This clone has a single count. The chain has TRBV5-1 and TRBJ2-3; D might be TRBD1 (6 bases). Germline V gene sequence: CDR1 SGHRS, CDR2 YFSETQ. This CDR3 has 16 residues. V gave up 2 bases and J gave up 3 bases, with 16 bases separating them. CDR3 bases: TGCGCCAGCAGCTTACACCGGGACATGAAGACAGATACGCAGTATTTT. This gives the protein CASSLHRDMKTDTQYF. Looking up the rest from reference TRBV5-1 and TRBJ2-3 gives the full variable domain: KAGVTQTPRYLIKTRGQQVTLSCSPISGHRSVSWYQQTPGQGLQFLFEYFSETQRNKGNFPGRFSGRQFSNSRSEMNVSTLELGDSALYLCASSLHRDMKTDTQYFGPGTRLTVL.

Comments on this clone: The same CDR3 can be traced to other DNA sequences in this sample. The chain's CDR3 is CASSPGGSGANVLTF. In DNA form, the CDR3 reads TGTGCCAGCAGCCCCGGTGGGAGCGGGGCCAACGTCCTGACTTTC. The rearrangement uses TRBV7-3 and TRBJ2-6; possible D gene TRBD2, 5 bases. Trimming removed 5 bases from V and 4 bases from J, with 12 bases in between. The CDR3 sequence is 15 residues long. Per germline, CDR1 SGHTA and CDR2 FQGTGA.

This sequence joins TRBV2 and TRBJ2-2, with D maybe TRBD2 (6 bases). V gave up 4 bases and J gave up 5 bases, with 11 bases separating them. The CDR3 contains 14 residues. CDR1 is SNHLY, CDR2 FYNNEI, per germline. CDR3 residues: CASSAGDETGELFF. The CDR3 DNA follows: TGTGCCAGCAGTGCGGGGGACGAAACCGGGGAGCTGTTTTTT.

This chain uses TRBV20-1 with TRBJ1-1; the D is unclear. Trimming took 4 bases from V and 3 from J, leaving 6 bases between them. The germline V gene encodes CDR1 DFQATT and CDR2 SNEGSKA (reference sequence). The CDR3 runs to 11 residues. CDR3 DNA: TGCAGTGCTAACGAGGACACTGAAGCTTTCTTT. This gives the protein CSANEDTEAFF.

This chain links TRBV27 with TRBJ1-2; 9 positions match TRBD1. The CDR3 runs 15 residues. The germline V gene has CDR1 MNHEY and CDR2 SMNVEV (reference sequence). With 7 bases clipped from V and 2 bases from J, the junction kept 8 bases outside the gene matches. The CDR3 DNA reads TGTGCCAGCAAACCCCTCGGGACAGGGAACTATGGCTACACCTTC. Its translation is CASKPLGTGNYGYTF.

The gene calls are TRBV27 and TRBJ1-5, with 7 nucleotides matching TRBD1. The CDR3 contains 16 residues. Per germline, CDR1 MNHEY and CDR2 SMNVEV (reference sequence). The ends lost 3 bases at V and 3 bases at J; junction bases unmatched: 8. Here the CDR3 reads CASSFLGGSDNQPQHF. CDR3 coding DNA: TGTGCCAGCAGTTTCTTAGGGGGCAGCGACAATCAGCCCCAGCATTTT.

The chain links TRBV7-9 to TRBJ2-2; TRBD1 aligns across 7 bases. This CDR3 has 15 amino acids. Germline CDR1 reads SEHNR; CDR2 reads FQNEAQ (reference sequence). J gave up 4 bases and V 4 bases, and 6 bases lay outside the gene matches. The CDR3 coding sequence is TGTGCCAGCAGCTCAAGGGGGCAGGTCACCGGGGAGCTGTTTTTT. Residues: CASSSRGQVTGELFF.

The chain couples TRBV18 to TRBJ2-1; TRBD2 matches 7 bases. The V gene end was trimmed by 3 bases and the J gene end by 7 bases; junction bases not matched to a gene: 12. Germline CDR1 is KGHSH and CDR2 is LQKENI. This CDR3 has 16 residues. In nucleotides, the CDR3 is TGTGCCAGCTCACCCTATAGCGGGCAAGTTCAAAATGAGCAGTTCTTC. This translates into CASSPYSGQVQNEQFF.

The rearrangement links TRBV27 to TRBJ2-3, with TRBD2 identical over 10 bases. The CDR3 spans 16 residues. V trimming: 5 bases; J trimming: 0 bases; junction bases outside the gene matches: 5. The germline V gene encodes CDR1 MNHEY and CDR2 SMNVEV (reference sequence). In nucleotides, the CDR3 is TGTGCCAGCAGTGCACGGACTAGCGGAAGCACAGATACGCAGTATTTT. Translation gives CASSARTSGSTDTQYF.

The CDR3 loop reads CAWSDLTVNQPQHF. Here the CDR3 DNA reads TGTGCCTGGAGTGACTTGACAGTCAATCAGCCCCAGCATTTT. This chain connects TRBV30 to TRBJ1-5; TRBD1 is a possible D gene (5 bases). The CDR3 is made up of 14 amino acids. With 1 base removed from V and 3 bases from J, the gap between germline ends came to 10 bases. Germline assignment: CDR1 GTSNPN and CDR2 SVGIG (reference sequence).